Given below is one TCR beta chain in context. The antigen remains unidentified. Produced via immunoSEQ multiplex PCR; TCRdb's table is partial and in-frame only. The sample gives about 820,000 clones, nearly 95% of which show up once; 24% is in the top ten. As defined, naive CD8 cells were CD45RO-negative and positively selected for CCR7, with terminally differentiated effector memory CD45RA+ cells excluded. The data were taken from a study of shared clonotypes between healthy human individuals. Study-level points and caveats: As a rule, naive subsets had a larger estimated richness than memory subsets.

The specimen was naive CD8+ T cells sorted from blood. This clonotype was obtained from a man aged 25-40 years in good health.

The CDR3 bases are TGCGCCAGCAGCCGTCTACCGGGACAGACCTCCTATGGCTACACCTTC. Protein sequence: CASSRLPGQTSYGYTF. The chain couples TRBV4-3 to TRBJ1-2; 7 nucleotides line up with TRBD1. Germline V gives CDR1 LGHNA, CDR2 YSLEER. The CDR3 totals 16 residues. V gave up 4 bases and J gave up 4 bases; unmatched junction bases: 12.